One sample yielded the 31 T cell receptor beta chains listed below, sequenced in a study of blood T cell repertoires in COVID-19. Assay: immunoSEQ multiplex PCR; the TCRdb copy retains only in-frame clones and omits some. The profile shows 250,000 or so clones, under 95% of them singletons. Sequencing was performed on PBMCs or T cells enriched from blood (not recorded which). These receptors were obtained from a man aged 40-49 years who had been exposed to COVID-19.

This chain uses TRBV6-5 with TRBJ1-1; perhaps TRBD1 as D (5 bases). V shed 0 bases and J shed 10 bases, with 6 bases lying between them. Germline assignment: CDR1 MNHEY and CDR2 SVGAGI. This CDR3 has 11 residues. CDR3 region: CASSYSGRAFF. In DNA form, the CDR3 reads TGTGCCAGCAGTTACTCGGGGCGAGCTTTCTTT.

The chain combines TRBV6-5 with TRBJ2-7; tentative D call: TRBD1 (5 bases). V dropped 6 bases and J dropped 2 bases, with 11 bases sitting between them. This CDR3 has 13 residues. The germline V gene encodes CDR1 MNHEY and CDR2 SVGAGI. CDR3 sequence: CASRSGFAYEQYF. The CDR3 DNA is TGTGCCAGCAGATCAGGGTTTGCCTACGAGCAGTACTTC.

This chain joins TRBV10-3 and TRBJ1-4, with D unclear. The CDR3 runs 13 residues. CDR1 ENHRY and CDR2 SYGVKD come from the germline V gene. V gave up 1 base and J gave up 8 bases, with 8 bases separating them. The CDR3 DNA sequence: TGTGCCATCAGTGAGTACCCCGAGGAAAAACTGTTTTTT. It translates to CAISEYPEEKLFF.

This chain links TRBV28 with TRBJ1-2; TRBD1 agrees at 7 bases. The CDR3 consists of 17 residues. Losses at the gene ends were 6 bases for V and 8 bases for J; bases not matched to a gene: 21. CDR1 is MDHEN, CDR2 SYDVKM, per germline. The CDR3 bases are TGTGCCAGCAGCAGAGGGGACAGCGAAAAATTCCCTGGGGGCTACACCTTC. As protein: CASSRGDSEKFPGGYTF.

The chain uses TRBV6-2 or TRBV6-3 and TRBJ2-7, with TRBD2 matching 9 bases. CDR1 MNHEY and CDR2 SVGEGT come from the germline V gene. V dropped 4 bases and J dropped 4; count of bases not matched to a gene: 2. This CDR3 is 13 amino acids long. CDR3 nucleotide sequence: TGTGCCAGCAGTTTTAGCGGGAGTTACGAGCAGTACTTC. Translation gives CASSFSGSYEQYF.

V gene TRBV19 combines with J gene TRBJ1-2; TRBD1 agrees at 8 bases. The CDR3 has 16 amino acids. Per the germline V gene, CDR1 is LNHDA and CDR2 is SQIVND (reference sequence). J lost 6 bases, V lost 3 bases, and 12 bases had no gene match. CDR3 in DNA: TGTGCCAGTAGTATGGGTAATCCAGGACAGGGAGATGGCTACACCTTC. This sequence encodes CASSMGNPGQGDGYTF. Drawing the rest from reference TRBV19 and TRBJ1-2, the complete variable domain is DGGITQSPKYLFRKEGQNVTLSCEQNLNHDAMYWYRQDPGQGLRLIYYSQIVNDFQKGDIAEGYSVSREKKESFPLTVTSAQKNPTAFYLCASSMGNPGQGDGYTFGSGTRLTVV.

This chain links TRBV2 with TRBJ2-7; a possible D gene is TRBD1 (6 bases). CDR3 length equals 12 residues. From germline, CDR1 is SNHLY and CDR2 FYNNEI. Trimming left V 5 bases short and J 6 bases short, with 11 bases between. CDR3 sequence: CASSTGTFEQYF. The CDR3 DNA reads TGTGCCAGCAGTACCGGGACATTCGAGCAGTACTTC.

The chain employs TRBV7-9 and TRBJ1-4; possible D gene TRBD1, 5 bases. V lost 5 bases and J lost 2, with 12 bases in between. CDR3 length: 15 residues. Germline lookup yields CDR1 SEHNR and CDR2 FQNEAQ (reference sequence). CDR3 protein: CASSRRTSTNEKLFF. For the CDR3, the DNA is TGTGCCAGCAGCCGTAGGACATCTACTAATGAAAAACTGTTTTTT.

The chain couples TRBV5-1 to TRBJ1-1; maybe TRBD1 (5 bases). CDR3 length: 13 amino acids. Germline loops: CDR1 SGHRS, CDR2 YFSETQ. Trimming took 4 bases from V and 6 from J, leaving 13 bases between them. The CDR3 DNA reads as TGCGCCAGCAGCGATCGGCAGGGCTCTGAAGCTTTCTTT. Amino acids: CASSDRQGSEAFF.

The chain recombines TRBV11-3 with TRBJ2-4; tentative D call: TRBD1 (5 bases). The CDR3 has 15 residues. Trimming pared 1 base from V and 2 bases from J, leaving 9 bases between. Germline loops: CDR1 SGHNT, CDR2 YENEEA. The chain's CDR3 is CASSLGSGPKNIQYF. DNA of the CDR3: TGTGCCAGCAGCTTAGGATCAGGGCCCAAAAACATTCAGTACTTC.

V gene TRBV7-6 combines with J gene TRBJ2-7; no firm D call. The ends were cut back, 3 bases at V and 5 bases at J, with 14 bases in the middle. The V gene's germline CDR1 is SGHVS and CDR2 FNYEAQ. The CDR3 sequence is 14 residues long. CDR3 DNA sequence: TGTGCCAGCAGCTTTCTAGGTGGGTTCCACGAGCAGTACTTC. Its translation is CASSFLGGFHEQYF.

J is TRBJ1-3 and V is TRBV4-1; D gene unclear. This CDR3 has 15 amino acids. Germline loops: CDR1 MGHRA, CDR2 YSYEKL. Trimming cost V 4 bases and J 0 bases, with 10 bases left between them. CDR3 nucleotide sequence: TGCGCCAGCAGCCTACTGACAAACTCTGGAAACACCATATATTTT. This sequence encodes CASSLLTNSGNTIYF.

This clone was found once. The V gene is TRBV28, the J gene TRBJ1-5; D is possibly TRBD1 (5 bases). The CDR3 extends over 16 amino acids. From germline, CDR1 is MDHEN and CDR2 SYDVKM. The V and J ends lost 8 bases and 0 bases respectively, with 17 bases between them. This CDR3 is CASRLSPGYSNQPQHF. DNA for the CDR3: TGTGCCAGCCGCCTAAGCCCAGGGTATAGCAATCAGCCCCAGCATTTT. The complete variable domain, with remaining parts taken from reference TRBV28 and TRBJ1-5, reads DVKVTQSSRYLVKRTGEKVFLECVQDMDHENMFWYRQDPGLGLRLIYFSYDVKMKEKGDIPEGYSVSREKKERFSLILESASTNQTSMYLCASRLSPGYSNQPQHFGDGTRLSIL.

The V and J genes are TRBV28 and TRBJ1-1, with TRBD1 matching 7 bases. This CDR3 has 15 amino acids. Germline V CDR1 and CDR2: MDHEN, SYDVKM. The V and J ends lost 4 bases and 1 base, in that order; junction bases with no gene match: 6. CDR3 in DNA: TGTGCCAGCAGTTCCCAGGGGGAAGGGAACACTGAAGCTTTCTTT. Protein: CASSSQGEGNTEAFF. The complete variable domain, with remaining parts taken from reference TRBV28 and TRBJ1-1, reads DVKVTQSSRYLVKRTGEKVFLECVQDMDHENMFWYRQDPGLGLRLIYFSYDVKMKEKGDIPEGYSVSREKKERFSLILESASTNQTSMYLCASSSQGEGNTEAFFGQGTRLTVV.

The chain links TRBV25-1 to TRBJ1-2; 7 bases agree with TRBD1. This CDR3 has 13 residues. The V segment lost 7 bases and the J segment 1 base; nucleotides outside the gene matches: 3. CDR1 MGHDK and CDR2 SYGVNS come from the germline V gene. CDR3: CASNRQGNYGYTF. The CDR3 DNA reads as TGTGCCAGCAATCGACAGGGTAACTATGGCTACACCTTC.

The rearrangement links TRBV28 to TRBJ1-5, with unresolved D. Germline loops: CDR1 MDHEN, CDR2 SYDVKM. The V gene lost 6 bases and the J gene lost 8 bases, with 11 bases spanning the gap. The CDR3 spans 12 residues. CDR3 sequence (DNA): TGTGCCAGCAGGAACCTATTAGAGCCCCAGCATTTT. The encoded protein is CASRNLLEPQHF. Full variable domain (remainder filled in from reference TRBV28 and TRBJ1-5): DVKVTQSSRYLVKRTGEKVFLECVQDMDHENMFWYRQDPGLGLRLIYFSYDVKMKEKGDIPEGYSVSREKKERFSLILESASTNQTSMYLCASRNLLEPQHFGDGTRLSIL.

This clone was found once. The rearrangement links TRBV10-2 to TRBJ1-2, with TRBD1 as a possible D gene (5 bases). Between the trimmed V and J ends, which lost 2 bases and 2 bases, there was a span of 12 bases. This CDR3 comprises 15 residues. Germline-derived CDR1 and CDR2 are WSHSY and SAAADI. The CDR3 DNA reads TGCGCCAGCAGTGAGCAGGGTACAAGAAACTATGGCTACACCTTC. Translating it yields CASSEQGTRNYGYTF.

The CDR3 region is CASSKRTHMNTEAFF. CDR3 in DNA: TGTGCCAGTAGTAAAAGGACACACATGAACACTGAAGCTTTCTTT. The chain uses TRBV19 and TRBJ1-1, with D perhaps TRBD1 (5 bases). The CDR3 is made up of 15 amino acids. Germline loops: CDR1 LNHDA, CDR2 SQIVND (reference sequence). V was cut by 4 bases and J by 0 bases, with 12 bases left in between.

V usage is TRBV6-1 and J usage is TRBJ1-6, with D hard to call. Trimming pared 5 bases from V and 15 bases from J, leaving 11 bases between. The germline V gene encodes CDR1 MNHNS and CDR2 SASEGT. The CDR3 contains 11 residues. CDR3 in amino acids: CASSSPGVLHF. The CDR3 nucleotides are TGTGCCAGCAGTTCCCCGGGAGTCCTCCACTTT.

V and J are TRBV25-1 and TRBJ2-3, with unresolved D. V was clipped by 4 bases and J by 1 base, with 12 bases between them. Per germline, CDR1 MGHDK and CDR2 SYGVNS. This CDR3 region has 15 residues. Here the CDR3 reads CASSAAEKRTDTQYF. DNA for the CDR3: TGTGCCAGCAGTGCCGCGGAGAAACGCACAGATACGCAGTATTTT.

This chain uses TRBV9 with TRBJ2-7, with D perhaps matching TRBD2 (6 bases). V was cut by 0 bases and J by 5 bases, with 21 bases left in between. This CDR3 comprises 17 residues. Germline V lookup: CDR1 SGDLS, CDR2 YYNGEE. Written as DNA, the CDR3 is TGTGCCAGCAGCGTAGCGGCCGGAGGAGGGCCGTCTAACGAGCAGTACTTC. Protein product: CASSVAAGGGPSNEQYF.

DNA for the CDR3: TGTGCCAGTAGTGGAGAAAGGCTAGCCAAAAACATTCAGTACTTC. Its protein is CASSGERLAKNIQYF. This chain uses TRBV19 with TRBJ2-4; no clear D gene. The length of the CDR3 is 15 residues. Germline V gene sequence: CDR1 LNHDA, CDR2 SQIVND (reference sequence). Trimming cost V 5 bases and J 0 bases, with 11 bases left between them.

The CDR3 protein is CASSLEKNRGTGGLGGELFF. The DNA for the CDR3 is TGTGCCAGCAGCTTAGAAAAAAACCGAGGGACAGGGGGCCTCGGCGGGGAGCTGTTTTTT. The chain couples TRBV11-3 to TRBJ2-2, with 12 bases that match TRBD1. The V gene's germline CDR1 is SGHNT and CDR2 YENEEA. V shed 0 bases, J shed 7 bases, and the junction held 15 bases outside the gene matches. CDR3 length: 20 residues.

This clone showed up just once. The rearrangement joins TRBV28 to TRBJ2-5; 8 positions agree with TRBD1. Germline CDR1 and CDR2: MDHEN and SYDVKM. V lost 6 bases, J lost 5 bases, and 11 bases stayed unmatched. This CDR3 contains 15 residues. The CDR3 region has the DNA TGTGCCAGCAGCAGCCCCACCAGGGGGCGGGAGACCCAGTACTTC. Its protein product is CASSSPTRGRETQYF.

This clone appeared once. The chain recombines TRBV7-9 with TRBJ1-6; D not certain. Germline-derived CDR1 and CDR2 are SEHNR and FQNEAQ (reference sequence). The CDR3 runs 17 residues. Deletions cut 4 bases from V and 7 bases from J, with 20 bases between. The CDR3 region is CASSSPKLGLRNSPLHF. The CDR3 DNA is TGTGCCAGCAGCTCGCCGAAGCTCGGACTCAGAAATTCACCCCTCCACTTT.

The chain has TRBV28 and TRBJ2-2; 7 nucleotides agree with TRBD1. CDR1 MDHEN and CDR2 SYDVKM come from the germline V gene. The ends lost 3 bases at V and 7 bases at J; junction bases unmatched: 5. CDR3 length: 14 amino acids. The CDR3 DNA reads TGTGCCAGCAGTTTCATAGGGACAGACGGGGAGCTGTTTTTT. This translates into CASSFIGTDGELFF.

This chain uses TRBV7-8 with TRBJ2-6; 9 nucleotides agree with TRBD1. The ends lost 6 bases at V and 4 bases at J; junction bases unmatched: 19. Germline V gene data show CDR1 as SGHVS and CDR2 as FQNEAQ. The CDR3 sequence is 20 residues long. CDR3 sequence: CASSSPREPGQGNGANVLTF. CDR3 in DNA: TGTGCCAGCAGTTCCCCAAGAGAGCCGGGACAGGGTAACGGGGCCAACGTCCTGACTTTC.

This clone was recorded a few times. The V and J genes are TRBV15 and TRBJ2-2; D might be TRBD2 (6 bases). CDR3 length: 16 amino acids. V shed 6 bases and J shed 1 base, with 15 bases lying between them. Germline CDR1 is LNHNV and CDR2 is YYDKDF (reference sequence). This CDR3 reads CATSRPGLLNTGELFF. As DNA, the CDR3 is TGTGCCACCAGTAGACCGGGACTCCTGAACACCGGGGAGCTGTTTTTT.

This sequence joins TRBV3-1 (or the pseudogene TRBV3-2) and TRBJ2-1, with D possibly being TRBD2 (5 bases). Germline V CDR1 and CDR2: LGHDT, YNNKEL (reference sequence). The CDR3 extends over 13 amino acids. V lost 1 base, J lost 15 bases, and 16 bases lay in between. The CDR3 region has the DNA TGTGCCAGCAGCCAAGGAGCGGACGCCGCGCCGTTCTTC. This encodes CASSQGADAAPFF.

The V and J genes are TRBV27 and TRBJ1-2, with TRBD1 matching 7 bases. The V gene's germline CDR1 is MNHEY and CDR2 SMNVEV (reference sequence). J gave up 7 bases and V 7 bases, and 12 bases lay outside the gene matches. The CDR3 runs 14 residues. CDR3 sequence reads: CASNPGRGLSGYTF. The CDR3 bases are TGTGCCAGCAATCCCGGCAGGGGGTTGAGTGGCTACACCTTC.

The chain joins TRBV6-2 or TRBV6-3 to TRBJ2-3; 10 nucleotides line up with TRBD2. The junction had 17 bases not matched to a gene; V was cut back by 5 bases and J by 3 bases. Looked up from germline, CDR1 is MNHEY and CDR2 is SVGEGT. The CDR3 extends over 19 amino acids. In DNA, the CDR3 is TGTGCCAGCAGTGACCGAGTCACCTCAGCGGGAGGGAAGACAGATACGCAGTATTTT. This translates into CASSDRVTSAGGKTDTQYF.